This entry describes one T cell receptor (beta chain). Other DNA sequences in this specimen translate into the identical CDR3. The V segment lost 0 bases and the J segment 4 bases; nucleotides outside the gene matches: 3. Germline CDR1 reads LNHNV; CDR2 reads YYDKDF (reference sequence). The CDR3 spans 15 residues. This entry is derived from a study of blood T cell repertoires in COVID-19. Study-level information: Researchers got acute and convalescent COVID-19 samples from the United States, Italy and Spain.

Original handling: By means of reference gene primer amplification, nucleated cell counts were estimated. The data were produced by immunoSEQ multiplex PCR, yet TCRdb's version contains in-frame clones alone and is incomplete. The V and J calls and clone size are taken from that table; D and trimming were inferred from the DNA. Of 140,000 or so clones in the sample, roughly 84% were seen once. The receptor comes from a young man with COVID-19, enrolled during active disease. V and J are TRBV15 and TRBJ2-5; 9 nucleotides align to TRBD2. Sequencing used peripheral blood. This chain's CDR3 is CATSREAGGRETQYF. The CDR3, as DNA: TGTGCCACCAGCAGAGAGGCGGGAGGGAGAGAGACCCAGTACTTC.